Sequencing of this TCR beta chain was carried out in a study of post-analysis software for immune sequencing data. This clonotype turned up a few times. The antigen remains unidentified. General study findings and limits: Controls showed lower frequencies than patients for five TRBV segments, and TRBV5-6, TRBV5-1 and TRBV20-1 were among these.

cDNA libraries of TCR beta carried unique molecular identifiers. T cells numbering roughly 0.9 to 10 million yielded cDNA molecules that totaled about 500,000. TCRdb redid the calling of the PCR reads with MiXCR, one entry per CDR3 protein. Among about half a million distinct CDR3 sequences, nearly 45% were seen once, and the ten largest hold around an eighth. The CDR3 sequence is 15 residues long. CDR1 is SGHAT and CDR2 is FQNNGV in the germline V gene. Trimming took 3 bases from V and 6 from J; bases not matched to a gene: 5. This TCR derives from a girl aged 5 to 17 with multiple sclerosis. Input material: blood. The rearrangement uses TRBV11-2 and TRBJ2-1; 10 nucleotides match TRBD2. The CDR3 DNA is TGTGCCAGCAGCTTCCTAGCGGGAGTAGCCAATGAGCAGTTCTTC. This codes for CASSFLAGVANEQFF. The full variable domain, completed using reference TRBV11-2 and TRBJ2-1, is EAGVAQSPRYKIIEKRQSVAFWCNPISGHATLYWYQQILGQGPKLLIQFQNNGVVDDSQLPKDRFSAERLKGVDSTLKIQPAKLEDSAVYLCASSFLAGVANEQFFGPGTRLTVL.